Listed below are T cell receptor beta chains from one sample, sequenced in a study of CD8+ T cells in alopecia areata. Assay used: immunoSEQ multiplex PCR; TCRdb lists only in-frame clones, some missing. The table includes 150,000 to 200,000 clones, 60% detected once. Sequenced here: CD4+ T cells sorted from blood, sampled at week 24, from a patient treated with tofacitinib. These receptors came from a human donor with alopecia areata. Each CDR3 is given with its conserved first and last residue. D genes are given only for firm matches. Size is omitted from some rows. Given values are once, few, many or a class for expanded clones.

cdr3_aa cdr3_nt cdr3_length clone_size d_call j_call v_call
CASSPGLAQETQYF TGTGCCAGCAGCCCGGGACTAGCGCAAGAGACCCAGTACTTC 14 few TRBD2 TRBJ2-5 TRBV5-6
CASSLEPSGANIQYF TGCGCCAGCAGCTTGGAGCCTAGCGGGGCGAACATTCAGTACTTC 15 . TRBD2 TRBJ2-4 TRBV5-1
CASRVQGASTEAFF TGTGCCAGTAGAGTACAGGGGGCGAGCACTGAAGCTTTCTTT 14 . TRBD1 TRBJ1-1 TRBV19
CASSVEGQPQHF TGTGCCAGCAGTGTTGAAGGACAGCCCCAGCATTTT 12 . . TRBJ1-5 TRBV25-1
CASRKTGFDEQYF TGTGCCAGCAGAAAGACGGGGTTCGACGAGCAGTACTTC 13 once . TRBJ2-7 TRBV25-1
CASSLEQAGLGEQYF TGCGCCAGCAGCTTGGAACAGGCAGGCCTTGGCGAGCAGTACTTC 15 . . TRBJ2-7 TRBV5-1
CAWSVLAGPRETQYF TGTGCCTGGAGTGTACTAGCGGGGCCTCGGGAGACCCAGTACTTC 15 . TRBD2 TRBJ2-5 TRBV30
CATSNTGETQYF TGTGCCACCAGCAATACAGGGGAGACCCAGTACTTC 12 . . TRBJ2-5 TRBV15
CAWSQGHTEAFF TGTGCCTGGAGCCAGGGACACACTGAAGCTTTCTTT 12 . . TRBJ1-1 TRBV30
CASSSESYEQYF TGCGCCAGCAGCTCGGAGTCCTACGAGCAGTACTTC 12 once . TRBJ2-7 TRBV5-1
CASSLLRISTDTQYF TGTGCCAGCAGCTTACTGAGAATTAGCACAGATACGCAGTATTTT 15 . . TRBJ2-3 TRBV7-9
CASREGAGQPQHF TGTGCCAGCAGAGAGGGGGCAGGACAGCCCCAGCATTTT 13 . TRBD1 TRBJ1-5 TRBV6-1
CAWMWGQNTEAFF TGTGCCTGGATGTGGGGACAGAACACTGAAGCTTTCTTT 13 . . TRBJ1-1 TRBV30
CSVHGAVTEAFF TGCAGCGTTCACGGGGCCGTCACTGAAGCTTTCTTT 12 . . TRBJ1-1 TRBV29-1
CASSQRVGGRTDTQYF TGTGCCAGCAGCCAAAGAGTTGGTGGGCGCACAGATACGCAGTATTTT 16 few . TRBJ2-3 TRBV7-2
CASSPGRLNTEAFF TGCGCCAGCAGCCCGGGCAGATTGAACACTGAAGCTTTCTTT 14 . . TRBJ1-1 TRBV5-1
CSFSRGSNSYNEQFF TGCAGCTTCAGTCGGGGGTCGAACTCCTACAATGAGCAGTTCTTC 15 few . TRBJ2-1 TRBV29-1